This TCR beta chain was sequenced in a study of T cells in Graves' hyperthyroidism and ophthalmopathy. In the ophthalmopathy cohort, Clinical Activity Score was at least 3, NOSPECS grade at least 4, and duration under 3 months. The V gene's germline CDR1 is KGHSH and CDR2 LQKENI. The CDR3 spans 15 residues. Only a few counts were recorded for this clonotype. This clone may be a read error of a much larger clone one base away. TCR beta CDR3 regions were amplified from RNA transcripts. The TCR CDR3 was amplified in a first-round RT-PCR using the HTBI primer set. Each CDR3 protein is one row after TCRdb ran MiXCR on the multiplex PCR reads. Of about 600,000 distinct CDR3 sequences listed, about a sixth are singletons.

Sequencing was carried out using blood. The clonotype originates from a woman in her forties with Graves' ophthalmopathy. The chain joins TRBV18 to TRBJ1-4; weak D call: TRBD1 (6 bases). The CDR3 DNA reads as TGTGCCAGCTCACCTGGGACATCCTCTAATGAAGAACTGTTTTTT. Its translation is CASSPGTSSNEELFF.